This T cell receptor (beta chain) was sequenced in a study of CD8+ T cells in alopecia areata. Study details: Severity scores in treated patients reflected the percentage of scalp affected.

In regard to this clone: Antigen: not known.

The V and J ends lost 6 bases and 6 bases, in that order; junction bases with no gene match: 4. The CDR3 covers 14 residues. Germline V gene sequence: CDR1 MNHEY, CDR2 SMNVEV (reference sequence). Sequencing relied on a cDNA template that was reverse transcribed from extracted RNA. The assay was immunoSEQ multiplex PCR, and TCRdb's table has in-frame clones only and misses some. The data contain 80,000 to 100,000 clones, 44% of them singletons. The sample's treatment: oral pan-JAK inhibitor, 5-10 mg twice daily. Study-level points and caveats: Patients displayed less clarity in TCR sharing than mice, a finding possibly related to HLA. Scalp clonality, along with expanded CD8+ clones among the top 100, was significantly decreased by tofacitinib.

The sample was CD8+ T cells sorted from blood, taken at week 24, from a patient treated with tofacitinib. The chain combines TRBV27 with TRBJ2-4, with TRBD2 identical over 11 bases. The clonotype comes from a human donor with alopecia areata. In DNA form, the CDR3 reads TGTGCCAGCAGCCCTCTAGCGGGAGGAAACATTCAGTACTTC. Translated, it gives CASSPLAGGNIQYF.